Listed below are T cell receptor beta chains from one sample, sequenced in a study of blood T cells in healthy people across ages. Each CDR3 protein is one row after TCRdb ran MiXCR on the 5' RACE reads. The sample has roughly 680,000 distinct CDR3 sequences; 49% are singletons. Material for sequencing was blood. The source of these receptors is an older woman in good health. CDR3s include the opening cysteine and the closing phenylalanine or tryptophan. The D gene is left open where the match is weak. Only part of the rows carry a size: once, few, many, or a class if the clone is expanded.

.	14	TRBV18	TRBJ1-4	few	TGTGCCAGCTCACCGCAGGGAGGTGGTGAAAAACTGTTTTTT	CASSPQGGGEKLFF
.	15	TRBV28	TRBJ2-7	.	TGTGCCAGCAGTTCCCGCGGGGGACACCCATACGAGCAGTACTTC	CASSSRGGHPYEQYF
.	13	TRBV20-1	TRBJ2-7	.	TGCAGTGCTAGAGCAGGGTGGGGCTACGAGCAGTACTTC	CSARAGWGYEQYF
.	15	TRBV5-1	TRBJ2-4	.	TGCGCCAGCAGCTTGGGGTCATTAGCCAAAAACATTCAGTACTTC	CASSLGSLAKNIQYF
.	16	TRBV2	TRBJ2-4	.	TGTGCCAGCGGCGCTACCTTACATTCAGCCAAAAACATTCAGTACTTC	CASGATLHSAKNIQYF
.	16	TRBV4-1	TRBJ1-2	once	TGCGCCAGCAGCCAAGAGGGTCTGGGCAGACCCTATGGCTACACCTTC	CASSQEGLGRPYGYTF
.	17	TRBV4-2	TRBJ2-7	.	TGTGCCAGCAACCAATTCTACCGCAGGGGGGATTCCTACGAGCAGTACTTC	CASNQFYRRGDSYEQYF
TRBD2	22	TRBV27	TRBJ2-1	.	TGTGCCAGCAGTTCCCTGAGTTCGAGGGGACTAGCGGGAGGGAAACCATACAATGAGCAGTTCTTC	CASSSLSSRGLAGGKPYNEQFF
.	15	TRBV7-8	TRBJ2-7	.	TGTGCCAGCAGCTCAGACGGGACTCCGTACAATGAGCAGTACTTC	CASSSDGTPYNEQYF
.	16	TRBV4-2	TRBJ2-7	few	TGTGCCAGCAGCCGCCGTTCGGACCAATGGCTTTACGAGCAGTACTTC	CASSRRSDQWLYEQYF
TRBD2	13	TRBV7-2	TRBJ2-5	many	TGTGCCAGCAGTTCGGGACTACAAGAGACCCAGTACTTC	CASSSGLQETQYF
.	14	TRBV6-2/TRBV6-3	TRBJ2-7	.	TGTGCCAGCAGTTACTCCCTAGTGGTCTACGAGCAGTACTTC	CASSYSLVVYEQYF
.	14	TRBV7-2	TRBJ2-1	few	TGTGCCAGCAGCCGAGTTGGTCTAGCGTCCGAGCAGTTCTTC	CASSRVGLASEQFF
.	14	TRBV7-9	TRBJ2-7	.	TGTGCCAGCAGCTTGCAGGGATCTATCCACGAGCAGTACTTC	CASSLQGSIHEQYF
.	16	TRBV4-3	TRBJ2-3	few	TGCGCCAGCAGCCAACGGACAGTCCAGGGCACAGATACGCAGTATTTT	CASSQRTVQGTDTQYF
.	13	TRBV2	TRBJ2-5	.	TGTGCCAGCAGTCAGGGGCTAGGGGAGACCCAGTACTTC	CASSQGLGETQYF
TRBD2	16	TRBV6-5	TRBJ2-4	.	TGTGCCAGCAGGTCTTCTAGCGGCCTAACCAAAAACATTCAGTACTTC	CASRSSSGLTKNIQYF
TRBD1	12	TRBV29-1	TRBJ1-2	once	TGCAGCTCTACCGGACAGGATGTTGGCTACACCTTC	CSSTGQDVGYTF
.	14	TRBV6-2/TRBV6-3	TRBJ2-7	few	TGTGCCAGCAGGGACCCCGGACTGAACTACGAGCAGTACTTC	CASRDPGLNYEQYF
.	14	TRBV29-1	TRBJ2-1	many	TGCAGCGTTAGACCGGGGCCCCAGGACAATGAGCAGTTCTTC	CSVRPGPQDNEQFF
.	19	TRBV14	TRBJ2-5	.	TGTGCCAGCAGCCAAGAGAGGGACCGAACCTGGTCGGGACAAGAGACCCAGTACTTC	CASSQERDRTWSGQETQYF
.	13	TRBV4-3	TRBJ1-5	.	TGCGCCAGCAGCCAAGCGGTTGGTCAGCCCCAGCATTTT	CASSQAVGQPQHF
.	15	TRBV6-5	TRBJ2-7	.	TGTGCCAGCAGTGATGGGGACAAGAGCTCCTACGAGCAGTACTTC	CASSDGDKSSYEQYF
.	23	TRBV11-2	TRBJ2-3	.	.	CASGQRSHNEQFFGGPSTDTQYF
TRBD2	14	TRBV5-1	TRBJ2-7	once	TGCGCCAGCTGCCTGACTAGCGGGAGATACGAGCAGTACTTC	CASCLTSGRYEQYF
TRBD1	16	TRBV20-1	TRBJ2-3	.	TGCAGTGCTAGACTAACCGGGACAGGGTTGACAGATACGCAGTATTTT	CSARLTGTGLTDTQYF
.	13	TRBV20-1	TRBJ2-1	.	TGCAGTGCTAGACAGGGCGAGGACAATGAGCAGTTCTTC	CSARQGEDNEQFF
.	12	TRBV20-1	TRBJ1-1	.	TGCAGTGTTATAAATTTGAACACTGAAGCTTTCTTT	CSVINLNTEAFF
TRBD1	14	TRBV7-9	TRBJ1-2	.	TGTGCCAGCAGTGGACCGGGACAGGGGACTGGCTACACCTTC	CASSGPGQGTGYTF